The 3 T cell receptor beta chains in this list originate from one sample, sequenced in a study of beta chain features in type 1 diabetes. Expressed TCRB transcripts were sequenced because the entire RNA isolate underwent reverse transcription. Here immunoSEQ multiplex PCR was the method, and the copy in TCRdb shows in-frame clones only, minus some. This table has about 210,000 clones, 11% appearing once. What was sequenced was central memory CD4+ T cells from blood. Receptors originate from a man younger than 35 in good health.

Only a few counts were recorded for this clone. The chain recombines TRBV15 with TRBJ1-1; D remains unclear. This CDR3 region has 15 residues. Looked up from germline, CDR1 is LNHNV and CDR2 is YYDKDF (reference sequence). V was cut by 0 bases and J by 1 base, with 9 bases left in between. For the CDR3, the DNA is TGTGCCACCAGCAGAGATCAGAGAGAGAACACTGAAGCTTTCTTT. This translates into CATSRDQRENTEAFF.

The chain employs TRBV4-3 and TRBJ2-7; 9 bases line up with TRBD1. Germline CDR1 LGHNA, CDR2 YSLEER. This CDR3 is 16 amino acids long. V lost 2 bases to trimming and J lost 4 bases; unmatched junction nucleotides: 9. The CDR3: CASSQKADRGRYEQYF. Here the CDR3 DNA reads TGCGCCAGCAGCCAAAAAGCGGACAGGGGACGGTACGAGCAGTACTTC.

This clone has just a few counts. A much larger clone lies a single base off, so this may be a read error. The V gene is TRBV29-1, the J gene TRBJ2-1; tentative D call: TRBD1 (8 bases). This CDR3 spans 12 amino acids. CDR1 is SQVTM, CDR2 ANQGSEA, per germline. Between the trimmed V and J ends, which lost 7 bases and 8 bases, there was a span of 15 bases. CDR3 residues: CSGTGGRDEQFF. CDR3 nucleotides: TGCAGCGGCACAGGGGGGAGGGATGAGCAGTTCTTC.